These 17 T cell receptor beta chains were sequenced from one sample in a study of cytomegalovirus exposure and HLA in healthy donors (dated by TCRdb to the late 2010s). Libraries came from the immunoSEQ multiplex PCR assay. For the multiplex PCR, a mixture combining 60 forward primers for TCR Vbeta segments and 13 reverse primers for TCR Jbeta segments was used. Not all clones reach the TCRdb copy of this immuneACCESS table, which keeps in-frame sequences only. Checked studies attribute under half of the gap to unresolved V genes and leave the rest unexplained. The sample profile shows roughly 150,000 clones; 79% of them were found once. Together, the top ten hold 6.5% to 8% of the sample. Sequenced input: PBMCs. All receptors derive from a man aged 35 to 55 in good health and CMV-seropositive.

This clone showed up just a few times. V gene TRBV11-3 combines with J gene TRBJ1-1; D perhaps matches TRBD1 (5 bases). The CDR3 sequence is 13 residues long. V was clipped by 5 bases and J by 0 bases, with 7 bases between them. Germline V gene data show CDR1 as SGHNT and CDR2 as YENEEA. In DNA form, the CDR3 reads TGTGCCAGCAGCCGACAGATGAACACTGAAGCTTTCTTT. Translation: CASSRQMNTEAFF.

The chain uses TRBV28 and TRBJ1-1, with D maybe TRBD1 (6 bases). Trimming removed 6 bases from V and 7 bases from J, with 18 bases in between. The CDR3 runs to 14 residues. Germline CDR1 reads MDHEN; CDR2 reads SYDVKM. CDR3 nucleotides: TGTGCCAGCAGGTCTTCACAGGGACCCAATGAAGCTTTCTTT. It encodes CASRSSQGPNEAFF.

The chain employs TRBV5-6 and TRBJ1-4; TRBD1 might be the D (6 bases). This CDR3 comprises 12 residues. V shed 2 bases and J shed 14 bases, with 13 bases lying between them. CDR1 and CDR2 (germline): SGHDT, YYEEEE. CDR3 amino acids: CASSFPGTPLFF. The CDR3 DNA follows: TGTGCCAGCAGCTTCCCCGGGACACCGCTGTTTTTT.

This clone has a handful of counts. The gene calls are TRBV2 and TRBJ2-3, with 12 bases aligning to TRBD2. CDR3 length: 17 residues. Germline V CDR1 and CDR2: SNHLY, FYNNEI. V was clipped by 4 bases and J by 6 bases; unmatched bases: 11. For the CDR3, the DNA is TGTGCCAGCAGTGCAACTAGCGGGAGGCTCCGGGGCGATACGCAGTATTTT. This encodes CASSATSGRLRGDTQYF.

Here the CDR3 reads CASRGTGIGNQPQHF. CDR3 sequence (DNA): TGTGCCAGTAGGGGGACAGGAATCGGCAATCAGCCCCAGCATTTT. V is TRBV19 and J is TRBJ1-5, with 8 bases identical to TRBD1. This CDR3 contains 15 residues. Germline V CDR1 and CDR2: LNHDA, SQIVND (reference sequence). V lost 6 bases and J lost 2; bases outside the gene matches: 6.

The chain couples TRBV11-2 to TRBJ1-5, with TRBD1 matching over 9 bases. J was trimmed by 7 bases and V by 0 bases; bases with no gene match: 4. CDR1 and CDR2 (germline): SGHAT, FQNNGV. The CDR3 is 15 amino acids. The CDR3 protein is CASSLDGTGLQPQHF. CDR3 bases: TGTGCCAGCAGCTTAGATGGGACAGGGCTCCAGCCCCAGCATTTT.

V is TRBV11-2 and J is TRBJ1-2, with TRBD1 matching 8 bases. V trimming: 0 bases; J trimming: 11 bases; junction bases outside the gene matches: 11. This CDR3 is 15 amino acids long. Looked up from germline, CDR1 is SGHAT and CDR2 is FQNNGV. This CDR3 is CASSLDIWTGSRYTF. DNA of the CDR3: TGTGCCAGCAGCTTAGATATTTGGACAGGGAGTAGGTACACCTTC.

V gene TRBV7-2 combines with J gene TRBJ2-2; TRBD2 is a possible D gene (5 bases). The ends were cut back, 5 bases at V and 2 bases at J, with 9 bases in the middle. The CDR3 extends over 14 amino acids. Looked up from germline, CDR1 is SGHTA and CDR2 is FQGNSA. As DNA, the CDR3 is TGTGCCAGCAGCCTCGGACTCAACACCGGGGAGCTGTTTTTT. Translated: CASSLGLNTGELFF.

V gene TRBV6-6 combines with J gene TRBJ1-6; D not certain. The CDR3 is 14 amino acids. Trimming took 6 bases from V and 6 from J, leaving 12 bases between them. Germline V gene lookup returns CDR1 MNHNY and CDR2 SVGAGI (reference sequence). The CDR3 coding sequence is TGTGCCAGCAGGAACACAGCCAGTAATTCACCCCTCCACTTT. Translated, it gives CASRNTASNSPLHF.

V gene TRBV29-1 combines with J gene TRBJ1-1; the D gene is possibly TRBD1 (6 bases). V was pared by 4 bases and J by 4 bases, with 13 bases between. The CDR3 extends over 13 amino acids. Per the germline V gene, CDR1 is SQVTM and CDR2 is ANQGSEA. The DNA of the CDR3 is TGCAGCGTTGGCTCCGGGGGGCCCACTGAAGCTTTCTTT. This codes for CSVGSGGPTEAFF.

With regard to this clone: An end of the junction differs from the germline gene, which may be a read error. The V and J genes are TRBV7-9 and TRBJ1-1, with TRBD1 identical over 9 bases. Germline V CDR1 and CDR2: SEHNR, FQNEAQ (reference sequence). The CDR3 covers 14 residues. The DNA of the CDR3 is TGTTCCAGCAGCTTCCTGGACAGGGGTACTGAAGCTTTCTTT. It encodes CSSSFLDRGTEAFF.

CDR3 in amino acids: CASSREGNQPQHF. DNA of the CDR3: TGTGCCAGCAGTCGGGAGGGGAATCAGCCCCAGCATTTT. The chain couples TRBV7-9 to TRBJ1-5; D is perhaps TRBD1 (5 bases). The CDR3 runs to 13 residues. The germline V gene encodes CDR1 SEHNR and CDR2 FQNEAQ (reference sequence). The V gene lost 6 bases and the J gene lost 4 bases, with 10 bases spanning the gap.

The rearrangement links TRBV6-5 to TRBJ2-7; 7 nucleotides match TRBD1. The CDR3 runs to 15 residues. The V gene's germline CDR1 is MNHEY and CDR2 SVGAGI. The ends lost 5 bases at V and 2 bases at J; junction bases unmatched: 9. CDR3 amino acids: CASSLQGVVTYEQYF. As DNA, the CDR3 is TGTGCCAGCAGTCTCCAGGGGGTAGTAACCTACGAGCAGTACTTC.

The chain combines TRBV6-6 with TRBJ2-7, with 7 bases aligning to TRBD1. Unmatched junction bases numbered 9, after V lost 5 bases and J lost 5 bases. Germline V gene lookup returns CDR1 MNHNY and CDR2 SVGAGI (reference sequence). The CDR3 loop spans 14 amino acids. The CDR3 here is CASSDRLQGNEQYF. The CDR3 DNA is TGTGCCAGCAGTGACCGGCTACAGGGGAACGAGCAGTACTTC.

The CDR3 loop reads CATREEANEKLFF. The CDR3, as DNA: TGTGCCACGCGGGAGGAGGCTAATGAAAAACTGTTTTTT. The chain has TRBV6-5 and TRBJ1-4, with D hard to call. CDR3 length equals 13 residues. Trimming cost V 10 bases and J 3 bases, with 12 bases left between them. Germline CDR1 MNHEY, CDR2 SVGAGI.

This clone was seen more than once but under ten times. The V and J genes are TRBV9 and TRBJ1-3, with D perhaps matching TRBD1 (5 bases). Germline CDR1 reads SGDLS; CDR2 reads YYNGEE. The germline V and J ends were trimmed by 4 bases and 0 bases, with 11 bases remaining between them. CDR3 size: 15 residues. The CDR3, as DNA: TGTGCCAGCAGCATCACAGGAAACTCTGGAAACACCATATATTTT. Residues: CASSITGNSGNTIYF. The whole variable domain, remainder taken from reference TRBV9 and TRBJ1-3, is DSGVTQTPKHLITATGQRVTLRCSPRSGDLSVYWYQQSLDQGLQFLIQYYNGEERAKGNILERFSAQQFPDLHSELNLSSLELGDSALYFCASSITGNSGNTIYFGEGSWLTVV.

V is TRBV29-1 and J is TRBJ2-7, with TRBD2 identical over 10 bases. Germline loops: CDR1 SQVTM, CDR2 ANQGSEA. The trim removed 5 bases at V and 5 bases at J, leaving 6 bases unmatched. This CDR3 contains 13 residues. Here the CDR3 DNA reads TGCAGCGTTATCAGCGGGAGGGCCGACGAGCAGTACTTC. Translated: CSVISGRADEQYF.